These 24 T cell receptor beta chains were all obtained from the same sample, sequenced in a study of cytomegalovirus exposure and HLA in healthy donors. The study ran its PCR with 60 Vbeta and 13 Jbeta primers. Clones were read by immunoSEQ multiplex PCR, and TCRdb kept only the in-frame ones, dropping some. The repertoire table contains around 40,000 clones. Source material: PBMCs. Source of these receptors: a man between 25 and 39 years old in good health and CMV-seronegative.

The chain uses TRBV7-9 and TRBJ2-7; 8 bases match TRBD1. The V and J ends lost 5 bases and 1 base, in that order; junction bases with no gene match: 4. Germline CDR1 reads SEHNR; CDR2 reads FQNEAQ (reference sequence). The CDR3 is 14 residues long. As DNA, the CDR3 is TGTGCCAGCAGCCCTGGGACAGGATCCTACGAGCAGTACTTC. Protein product: CASSPGTGSYEQYF.

This chain joins TRBV5-1 and TRBJ2-3, with a weak D call TRBD1 (6 bases). The CDR3 has 16 amino acids. Trimming shortened V by 4 bases and J by 2 bases, and 17 bases separated the two germline ends. Germline V CDR1 and CDR2: SGHRS, YFSETQ. The CDR3 DNA reads as TGCGCCAGCAGCCACCGGACAGCTGATCTCACAGATACGCAGTATTTT. Translation gives CASSHRTADLTDTQYF.

The genes are TRBV5-6 and TRBJ2-7; 9 bases are shared with TRBD1. The V segment lost 3 bases and the J segment 4 bases; nucleotides outside the gene matches: 14. The CDR3 consists of 17 residues. Per germline, CDR1 SGHDT and CDR2 YYEEEE. The CDR3 DNA reads TGTGCCAGCAGCTCACCGGGACAGGGTTTTGTTGGGTACGAGCAGTACTTC. Translation gives CASSSPGQGFVGYEQYF.

This sequence joins TRBV6-5 and TRBJ2-7; the match to TRBD1 covers 7 bases. The V segment lost 6 bases and the J segment 7 bases; nucleotides outside the gene matches: 9. Germline CDR1 is MNHEY and CDR2 is SVGAGI. CDR3 length: 13 amino acids. In DNA form, the CDR3 reads TGTGCCAGCAGCCTCGGGACAGCCTGGGAGCAGTACTTC. Its translation is CASSLGTAWEQYF.

The chain links TRBV27 to TRBJ2-5; TRBD2 matches 13 bases. The CDR3 sequence is 18 residues long. The germline V gene encodes CDR1 MNHEY and CDR2 SMNVEV (reference sequence). V shed 6 bases, J shed 0 bases, and the junction held 10 bases outside the gene matches. CDR3 protein: CASSDTFGLAGDQETQYF. The CDR3 DNA follows: TGTGCCAGCAGCGACACCTTCGGACTAGCGGGAGACCAAGAGACCCAGTACTTC.

The genes are TRBV25-1 and TRBJ2-7; TRBD1 might be the D (6 bases). There are 12 residues in the CDR3. Germline lookup yields CDR1 MGHDK and CDR2 SYGVNS. V lost 3 bases, J lost 6 bases, and 9 bases lay in between. The CDR3 DNA follows: TGTGCCAGCAGTGAGTGGACAGCCGAGCAGTACTTC. It codes for CASSEWTAEQYF.

This sequence joins TRBV19 and TRBJ2-7; no definite D call. V lost 5 bases and J 4 bases, leaving 15 bases between the germline ends. The CDR3 contains 14 residues. Germline-derived CDR1 and CDR2 are LNHDA and SQIVND (reference sequence). The CDR3 region has the DNA TGTGCCAGTAGTTCCACGAAAACCACTTACGAGCAGTACTTC. Protein: CASSSTKTTYEQYF. Based on the CDR3 plus reference TRBV19 and TRBJ2-7, the full variable domain is DGGITQSPKYLFRKEGQNVTLSCEQNLNHDAMYWYRQDPGQGLRLIYYSQIVNDFQKGDIAEGYSVSREKKESFPLTVTSAQKNPTAFYLCASSSTKTTYEQYFGPGTRLTVT.

The rearrangement uses TRBV6-5 and TRBJ2-7; unclear D gene. CDR1 and CDR2 (germline): MNHEY, SVGAGI. Trimming took 2 bases from V and 2 from J, leaving 10 bases between them. The CDR3 covers 14 residues. The CDR3 spells CASSYGALAYEQYF. In DNA, the CDR3 is TGTGCCAGCAGTTACGGAGCGCTCGCCTACGAGCAGTACTTC.

This sequence joins TRBV4-2 and TRBJ1-3; a weak D match, TRBD1 (6 bases). The CDR3 length is 15 residues. Germline V gene sequence: CDR1 LGHNA, CDR2 YNFKEQ. V was trimmed by 3 bases and J by 0 bases, leaving 9 bases between them. This CDR3 reads CASSHLQGSGNTIYF. The CDR3 nucleotides read TGTGCCAGCAGCCACTTACAGGGCTCTGGAAACACCATATATTTT.

The chain combines TRBV18 with TRBJ2-1; 9 bases are shared with TRBD2. This CDR3 is built from 16 residues. V was pared by 0 bases and J by 4 bases, with 4 bases of the junction left unmatched. Per germline, CDR1 KGHSH and CDR2 LQKENI. The CDR3 loop reads CASSPPVLAGYNEQFF. The CDR3 DNA follows: TGTGCCAGCTCACCACCGGTCCTAGCGGGGTACAATGAGCAGTTCTTC.

The V and J genes are TRBV5-1 and TRBJ2-7; 10 bases are a match to TRBD2. The CDR3 loop spans 14 amino acids. Germline assignment: CDR1 SGHRS and CDR2 YFSETQ. V dropped 4 bases and J dropped 5; count of bases not matched to a gene: 6. CDR3 loop: CASSPAGGPDEQYF. In DNA, the CDR3 is TGCGCCAGCAGCCCAGCGGGAGGGCCGGACGAGCAGTACTTC.

The gene calls are TRBV6-1 and TRBJ1-5; D gene ambiguous. CDR3 length: 15 amino acids. CDR1 and CDR2 (germline): MNHNS, SASEGT. The V end was cut by 3 bases, the J end by 2 bases, with 11 bases between. CDR3 amino acids: CASSDSGSRNQPQHF. The DNA of the CDR3 is TGTGCCAGCAGTGATTCGGGTTCCCGCAATCAGCCCCAGCATTTT.

The chain combines TRBV5-1 with TRBJ1-2; D is undetermined. Germline V gene data show CDR1 as SGHRS and CDR2 as YFSETQ. Deletions cut 4 bases from V and 2 bases from J, with 15 bases between. The CDR3 has 15 amino acids. Here the CDR3 reads CASSPTVGGNYGYTF. DNA of the CDR3: TGCGCCAGCAGCCCCACGGTGGGAGGCAACTATGGCTACACCTTC.

The V gene is TRBV5-1, the J gene TRBJ1-2; weak D call: TRBD1 (5 bases). With 1 base removed from V and 0 bases from J, the gap between germline ends came to 19 bases. The CDR3 sequence is 18 residues long. Germline CDR1 is SGHRS and CDR2 is YFSETQ. In nucleotides, the CDR3 is TGCGCCAGCAGCTTGAGGCCAAAATGGGGGGATCCTAACTATGGCTACACCTTC. This codes for CASSLRPKWGDPNYGYTF.

The chain has TRBV7-9 and TRBJ1-2; TRBD1 might be the D (6 bases). Deletions cut 5 bases from V and 3 bases from J, with 10 bases between. The CDR3 is 13 residues long. The germline V gene has CDR1 SEHNR and CDR2 FQNEAQ (reference sequence). CDR3 loop: CASSAGVDYGYTF. In nucleotides, the CDR3 is TGTGCCAGCAGCGCAGGGGTCGACTATGGCTACACCTTC.

The rearrangement links TRBV5-1 to TRBJ2-5; 7 nucleotides agree with TRBD1. V shed 7 bases and J 5 bases; nucleotides not matched to a gene: 8. The CDR3 has 13 residues. The V gene's germline CDR1 is SGHRS and CDR2 YFSETQ. CDR3 sequence: CASRYAGGETQYF. DNA for the CDR3: TGCGCCAGCCGTTACGCAGGGGGTGAGACCCAGTACTTC. The full variable domain, its missing parts supplied by reference TRBV5-1 and TRBJ2-5, is KAGVTQTPRYLIKTRGQQVTLSCSPISGHRSVSWYQQTPGQGLQFLFEYFSETQRNKGNFPGRFSGRQFSNSRSEMNVSTLELGDSALYLCASRYAGGETQYFGPGTRLLVL.

The chain carries TRBV5-4 and TRBJ1-6; perhaps TRBD1 as D (6 bases). The CDR3 sequence is 15 residues long. Germline V gives CDR1 SGHNT, CDR2 YYREEE (reference sequence). The V gene lost 4 bases and the J gene lost 5 bases, with 13 bases spanning the gap. The CDR3 loop reads CASSSGGQNNSPLHF. In DNA, the CDR3 is TGTGCCAGCAGCAGTGGAGGACAGAATAATTCACCCCTCCACTTT.

The rearrangement links TRBV25-1 to TRBJ2-7, with 7 bases identical to TRBD1. Trimming cost V 5 bases and J 0 bases; bases outside gene matches: 10. Germline V gene lookup returns CDR1 MGHDK and CDR2 SYGVNS. The CDR3 sequence is 16 residues long. CDR3 nucleotides: TGTGCCAGCAGTCCAAAGGGGACAGCCACCTCCTACGAGCAGTACTTC. Amino acids: CASSPKGTATSYEQYF.

This chain connects TRBV19 to TRBJ2-3; 8 nucleotides line up with TRBD2. Trimming removed 4 bases from V and 2 bases from J; junction bases left unmatched: 5. CDR3 length: 15 amino acids. Germline V gives CDR1 LNHDA, CDR2 SQIVND (reference sequence). Written as DNA, the CDR3 is TGTGCCAGTAGTACGGTAGCGGGGTCCACAGATACGCAGTATTTT. It is translated as CASSTVAGSTDTQYF.

This rearrangement joins TRBV10-2 to TRBJ2-1; D ambiguous. This CDR3 is 12 amino acids long. The germline V gene encodes CDR1 WSHSY and CDR2 SAAADI. V lost 7 bases to trimming and J lost 5 bases, with 9 bases between them. In DNA form, the CDR3 reads TGCGCCAGCAAAGCGCCGAACAATGAGCAGTTCTTC. Protein: CASKAPNNEQFF.

The genes are TRBV5-1 and TRBJ2-6; no clear D. CDR1 and CDR2 (germline): SGHRS, YFSETQ. This CDR3 has 16 amino acids. The V end lost 0 bases, the J end lost 4 bases, and 11 bases lay between the germline ends. The CDR3 DNA sequence: TGCGCCAGCAGCTTGGTTGCGGCCTTGGGGGCCAACGTCCTGACTTTC. This encodes CASSLVAALGANVLTF.

The genes are TRBV19 and TRBJ1-2; tentatively, D is TRBD1 (6 bases). CDR1 and CDR2 from the germline V gene are LNHDA and SQIVND (reference sequence). V gave up 3 bases and J gave up 5 bases, with 16 bases separating them. The CDR3 spans 15 residues. The CDR3 here is CASSIPPGHKYGYTF. As DNA, the CDR3 is TGTGCCAGTAGTATCCCCCCGGGACACAAGTATGGCTACACCTTC.

This chain uses TRBV7-9 with TRBJ2-7; 14 bases agree with TRBD2. Germline V lookup: CDR1 SEHNR, CDR2 FQNEAQ (reference sequence). Unmatched junction bases numbered 13, after V lost 4 bases and J lost 5 bases. This CDR3 is built from 18 residues. The CDR3 DNA reads TGTGCCAGCAGCTCTCGGACTAGCGGGGGGACCGAAGGGGACGAGCAGTACTTC. Protein: CASSSRTSGGTEGDEQYF. Using reference TRBV7-9 and TRBJ2-7 for the parts outside the CDR3, the full variable domain is DTGVSQNPRHKITKRGQNVTFRCDPISEHNRLYWYRQTLGQGPEFLTYFQNEAQLEKSRLLSDRFSAERPKGSFSTLEIQRTEQGDSAMYLCASSSRTSGGTEGDEQYFGPGTRLTVT.

CDR3 sequence: CASSSQGIEQYF. The DNA for the CDR3 is TGTGCCAGCAGCTCACAGGGAATCGAGCAGTACTTC. The chain is built from TRBV7-2 and TRBJ2-7; tentative D call: TRBD1 (6 bases). The V gene lost 4 bases and the J gene lost 6 bases, with 10 bases spanning the gap. The CDR3 covers 12 residues. The germline V gene has CDR1 SGHTA and CDR2 FQGNSA.